The clone carrying this T cell receptor beta chain was recorded once. No antigen is known for it. The data originate from a study of CD8+ T cells in alopecia areata. Study as a whole: Patients in the treated group were given tofacitinib by mouth, 5 to 10 mg twice a day. Broader study findings: Clonality in lesional scalp, especially alopecia totalis/universalis, exceeded that of normal scalp. The study also sequences resident alphabeta T cells of normal skin in scalp samples.

V dropped 2 bases and J dropped 6 bases, with 13 bases sitting between them. Germline CDR1 KGHSH, CDR2 LQKENI. CDR3 length equals 14 residues. In each case, RNA was isolated and then reverse transcribed into cDNA as the sequencing template. Here immunoSEQ multiplex PCR was the method, and the copy in TCRdb shows in-frame clones only, minus some. The data contain around 130,000 clones, roughly three fifths of them singletons. V gene TRBV18 combines with J gene TRBJ1-1; D is unclear. The TCR was taken from a human donor with alopecia areata. The source material was CD4+ T cells sorted from blood, sampled at week 0. The CDR3 region is CASSPEFHDAEAFF. In DNA, the CDR3 is TGTGCCAGCTCACCAGAGTTCCACGACGCTGAAGCTTTCTTT.